The clone carrying this T cell receptor beta chain has at least ten counts. V dropped 1 base and J dropped 8; count of bases not matched to a gene: 6. This CDR3 region has 14 residues. The sample belongs to a study of T cells after yellow fever vaccination. One entry per CDR3 protein, called by TCRdb with MiXCR from the 5' RACE reads. The sample shows about 340,000 distinct CDR3 sequences, approximately 4.2% of them seen only once. V usage is TRBV12-3 or TRBV12-4 and J usage is TRBJ2-5; TRBD2 matches 8 bases. This specimen consisted of PBMCs, obtained 5 days after the yellow fever booster vaccination. The receptor was isolated from a man aged 18 to 29 who received the YFV17D yellow fever vaccine. The CDR3 loop is CASSLEGSGITQYF. The CDR3 DNA reads TGTGCCAGCAGTTTAGAAGGTAGCGGGATCACCCAGTACTTC.